This T cell receptor (beta chain) was sequenced during a study of post-analysis software for immune sequencing data. Study overall: Courses of disease covered relapsing-remitting, secondary progressive and progressive-relapsing multiple sclerosis.

Whole-study findings and limits: Patients with multiple sclerosis recorded significantly lower normalized Chao1 diversity than controls, the study found. Samples from a shared batch, those prepared together, strongly co-clustered by F measure.

Concerning this clonotype: Its antigen is still unknown.

Sequencing libraries made from TCR beta cDNA carried unique molecular identifiers. A population of 1 to 10 million T cells gave rise to about half a million cDNA molecules. TCRdb called the PCR reads again in MiXCR, with one record for every CDR3 protein. The sample carries some 500,000 distinct CDR3 sequences, 40% to 55% recorded once. Sample: blood. This receptor was identified in a girl under 18 with multiple sclerosis.

The DNA of the CDR3 is TGCGCCAGCAGCTTGAGGACTAGCGGGAGGGTCCAAGAGACCCAGTACTTC. Its protein is CASSLRTSGRVQETQYF. The rearrangement uses TRBV5-1 and TRBJ2-5, with 15 bases fitting TRBD2. V lost 1 base, J lost 1 base, and 2 bases stayed unmatched. The length of the CDR3 is 17 residues. Looked up from germline, CDR1 is SGHRS and CDR2 is YFSETQ.